Included here is one T cell receptor beta chain sequence, with context. This clone was seen a few times. Its specific antigen is unknown. Within one base of it there is no much larger clone, and no base qualities were kept. This sample stems from a study of cytomegalovirus exposure and HLA in healthy donors (dated by TCRdb to between 2016 and 2019). Background for the entire study: An earlier analysis of some 600 of the donors reported about 280 Gb of sequence data and 95 million to 130 million unique TCR beta sequences obtained from some 200 million T cells. HLA typing included class I and class II loci at four-digit resolution. Typing coverage varied by locus: roughly 620-630 donors for A, B, C, DRB1 and DQB1; 500 to 550 for DQA1; more than 600 for DPA1; 400 to 480 for DPB1. An earlier analysis of roughly 600 of the donors used high-throughput TCR beta sequencing to judge whether each TCR beta V gene segment behaved as functional or pseudogenic. Across around 400 genotyped donors of the cohort, an average of roughly 250,000 unique TCR beta nucleotide sequences per donor were sequenced, and roughly a sixth of those sequences were non-productive. The genetic ancestry cluster associated with self-reported Caucasian donors included about 84% of the 398 genotyped donors. A later genetic analysis took genome-wide SNP genotypes for about three fifths of the roughly 670 donors and used that subset as a discovery cohort. The study was designed to test whether signatures of past pathogen exposure could be identified by cataloging public T cell receptors. In a later analysis, previously published TCR beta repertoires from more than 500 donors were re-analyzed and high-resolution HLA genotyping was added so that TCR occurrence patterns could be studied. Alongside the repertoire data, information on donor age, sex, ethnicity and CMV serostatus was compiled. High-throughput TCR immunosequencing, statistical association of individual TCRs with disease status, and machine learning were combined to predict cytomegalovirus infection status. Rather than using new phenotypic data, the later analysis identified candidate immune exposures from TCR beta sequences and from how often those sequences occurred across donors. An early release covering about 600 HLA-typed donors comprised about 300 gigabases of sequencing data and roughly 85 million unique TCR sequences. Along with the roughly 700-subject first cohort, a separate validation cohort of over a hundred different subjects was used. The T cell repertoires of some 700 subjects were profiled by immunosequencing and related to cytomegalovirus serostatus. Every discovery cohort repertoire had been produced on one sequencing platform. Several DR-DQ haplotypes were handled as single units for association and clustering, since linkage in the cohort was strong. The full study reports these points: In vitro tests confirmed that a few of the cytomegalovirus-associated TCR beta chains recognize cytomegalovirus antigens. A later analysis reported that several top co-occurrence clusters appeared linked to parvovirus B19, influenza, CMV and Epstein-Barr virus. A group of highly shared sequence variants was considered likely to be a technical artifact of the sequencing pipeline. A further reported finding was that TCR beta sequences accurately predicted the HLA-A and HLA-B alleles for most subjects in the first cohort. In this cohort, only TCR beta chains were sequenced, and detectable features were limited by the absence of alpha or paired-chain data. In a later analysis, the rate of TCR association differed among HLA loci, with DRB1 alleles having the most associated TCRs and HLA-C alleles having the fewest. Most TCR sequences were seen in very few donors, while some public TCRs were found in many individuals. Specific HLA alleles were associated with 15,000 to 20,000 TCR beta sequences at a false discovery rate of 0.05 in a later analysis. In both the original and validation cohorts, the classifier was reported to diagnose cytomegalovirus status with high specificity and sensitivity. In a later analysis, most CMV-associated TCR beta chains were found to appear HLA-restricted, with HLA associations seemingly driven largely by CMV exposure. The only immune exposure information available for the cohort was CMV serostatus. In a later analysis, HLA-associated TCR beta chains showed more clonal expansion and lower generation probabilities than non-associated chains that were equally common. Because HLA typing was missing for some donors at each locus, association tests included only the typed subset. According to the authors, the approach could potentially be generalized to other disease states and immunological phenotypes. Roughly uniform sequencing depth across donors was assumed in presence/absence analyses, although this assumption may not hold. A later genetic analysis reported fewer N-insertions in productive TCRs among donors in an Asian-associated ancestry cluster than the roughly 690-donor mean. When HLA alleles, especially DR and DQ, strongly co-occurred, TCR associations were difficult to assign to individual alleles. The 87-base-pair reads could not distinguish some IMGT-functional V segments, including TRBV6-2 and TRBV6-3, so those segments were excluded. An association between a missense DCLRE1C variant and V-gene and J-gene trimming of TCR beta chains was found in a later genetic analysis and replicated in an independent cohort. In the study, 150 to 200 TCR beta chains were listed as associated with cytomegalovirus. An earlier analysis of some 560 of the donors showed that most TCR beta V segments appeared in productive rearrangements either about 87% or about 30% of the time, which broadly matched IMGT annotations. Correlated functional status among segregating V segments might reflect linkage disequilibrium, but an unknown experimental factor could not be ruled out. Around 16 rarely observed V segments, including chromosome 9 orphons, were excluded from the earlier analysis of several hundred of the donors because counts were too low.

Libraries were prepared through the immunoSEQ multiplex PCR assay. For the multiplex PCR, a mixture combining 60 forward primers for TCR Vbeta segments and 13 reverse primers for TCR Jbeta segments was used. The CDR3 region of rearranged TCR beta genes was amplified from genomic DNA with a multiplex PCR assay. The Illumina HiSeq System was used to sequence the amplified TCR beta libraries as 87-base-pair reads. The authors' analysis ran thus. A later analysis tallied some 79 million unique TCR beta chains across the 700 or so repertoires, and 10 million to 11 million of those chains were shared by two or more donors. A nearest-neighbor algorithm error-corrected the raw reads and collapsed the reads into unique sequences, merging closely related sequences to remove PCR and sequencing errors. To assign V, D and J gene segments, CDR3 sequences were aligned to IMGT reference sequences. Each retained sequence needed at least a six-nucleotide match to both a V gene segment and a J gene segment. A rearrangement counted as productive if the CDR3 had no stop codons and remained in frame with V and J, and every other rearrangement counted as non-productive. Following IMGT convention, CDR3 was defined as the stretch from the second conserved V-encoded cysteine to the conserved J-encoded phenylalanine. The earlier analysis of about 620 of the donors excluded sequences that lacked an unambiguous match to a single V gene segment. In an earlier analysis of a few hundred of the donors, a V segment was called functional when productive rearrangements were above 56.7%, and segregating when the standard deviation between donors exceeded 5%. A statistical classification framework was built for diagnosing cytomegalovirus status from the catalog of TCR beta chain sequences. V and J gene assignment, in a later analysis, came from comparing TCR nucleotide sequences with IMGT/GENE-DB human TR gene sequences. The TCRdist pipeline was used in a later analysis to assign CDR3 sequences and most-parsimonious VDJ recombination scenarios. In a later analysis, every TCR beta chain was defined by the combination of its CDR3 amino acid sequence and its V-gene family, and reads without a unique V-gene family were dropped. In a later analysis, approximately 640 highly shared, low-generation-probability nucleotide sequences were removed to address suspected cross-contamination and a sequencing artifact. A later analysis calculated a clonal expansion index for each public chain from normalized within-repertoire ranks of inferred template counts. In a later analysis, generation probabilities were computed with a VDJ recombination model fitted to out-of-frame rearrangements, and the resulting probabilities were checked against IGoR. In a later analysis, TCR-TCR, TCR-HLA and TCR-CMV co-occurrence was scored with hypergeometric tests, and a repertoire-size bias correction was applied to TCR pairs. False discovery rates were estimated in a later analysis by permuting HLA or CMV assignments 20 times. A later analysis grouped co-occurring TCRs with DBSCAN, adding TCRdist sequence similarity when clustering within HLA-allele-positive subsets. For co-occurrence clustering, repertoires with fewer than 30,000 or more than 120,000 public chains were excluded, along with five repertoires with anomalous nucleotide sharing. The table was pulled from immuneACCESS by TCRdb, which kept in-frame rearrangements only. Such tables lose some clones; where checked, under half of the loss comes from unresolved V genes, and the rest has no known cause. V and J calls and clone size are those listed in that table; D and trimming were worked out from the DNA. The sample records 100,000 to 150,000 clones, approximately 80% of which are singletons. Together, the top ten hold about 1.5% of the sample.

The cohort was made up of roughly 670 healthy bone marrow donors. All cohort members were sampled while nominally healthy, although unrecorded immune exposures were likely present. The donor was CMV seronegative and was included in the group of under 450 seronegative cohort members. A peripheral blood sample was provided by each donor, and peripheral blood mononuclear cells were used for TCR beta sequencing. Genomic DNA extraction from the blood cell samples was performed with the Qiagen DNeasy Blood Extraction Kit. Sequences MNHEY (CDR1) and SMNVEV (CDR2) are obtained from the germline V gene (reference sequence). A distance of 8 bases separates the germline ends of V and J, which lose 4 bases and 8 bases respectively. There are 12 amino acids in the CDR3, from cysteine to phenylalanine inclusive. The CDR3 DNA has 36 bases and is translated from base 1.

This receptor was taken from a female donor in good health and CMV-seronegative. The chain joins TRBV27 to TRBJ1-4; the D gene is perhaps TRBD1, from 5 matching bases. Sequenced sample: PBMCs. The CDR3 has the sequence CASSSPGEKLFF. In nucleotide form, the sequence is TGTGCCAGCAGTTCTCCAGGGGAAAAACTGTTTTTT. Supplemented by the reference TRBV27 and TRBJ1-4 proteins around the CDR3, the complete variable domain is EAQVTQNPRYLITVTGKKLTVTCSQNMNHEYMSWYRQDPGLGLRQIYYSMNVEVTDKGDVPEGYKVSRKEKRNFPLILESPSPNQTSLYFCASSSPGEKLFFGSGTQLSVL.